The entry below describes one T cell receptor (beta chain). Its antigen is not yet known. Base qualities are not provided; no much larger clone lies one nucleotide away. V loses 1 base of germline sequence and J loses 10 bases, and the interval between the two ends is 13 bases. The CDR3 covers 12 residues, taking in both the cysteine and the phenylalanine. The retained sequence is limited to the CDR3, 36 bases, with the frame set at the first base. The germline V gene (reference sequence) supplies CDR1 GTSNPN and CDR2 SVGIG. The sample is drawn from a study of blood T cell repertoires in COVID-19 (dated by TCRdb to about 2020). Broadly, across the study: Collaborator samples came from the United States, Italy and Spain and covered acute and convalescent phases of COVID-19. The material from the prospective study consisted of cDNA or gDNA derived from T cells, B-cell-depleted T cells, or PBMCs. Subjects who had been exposed to COVID-19, were actively infected with it, or had recovered from it provided the deeply sampled blood TCRbeta repertoires that made up the dataset. The repertoires were released in a freely available public database intended as a resource for research on the immune response to SARS-CoV-2. Samples were obtained from the ongoing ImmuneRACE study (first 160 participants) and from about 1,300 subjects provided by 6 global collaborators. The sample metadata nearly always contained a de-identified subject ID, COVID-19 status, age in years and sex. HLA class I and class II types, where available, came from metadata supplied by the sample provider rather than from assay-based typing. The paper as a whole reports these results and caveats: The quantity of clinical and demographic metadata differed by source and by participant and was supplied without curation.

Whole blood was collected in K2EDTA tubes by collaborating institutions according to the institutions' own protocols. For TCRbeta analysis, collaborator samples were shipped as frozen whole blood, as isolated PBMCs, or as DNA extracted from either sample type. The immunoSEQ Assay, a bias-controlled multiplex PCR, was used to amplify TCRbeta CDR3 regions from genomic DNA. The paper's data handling went like this. The number of nucleated cells in each sample was estimated by amplification of reference gene primers within the assay. To quantify the absolute abundance of each unique TCRbeta CDR3 rearrangement, sequence reads were collapsed and filtered. For each sample, productive Simpson clonality was calculated as the square root of Simpson's diversity index over productive rearrangements. The table was pulled from immuneACCESS by TCRdb, which kept in-frame rearrangements only. Such tables lose some clones; where checked, under half of the loss comes from unresolved V genes, and the rest has no known cause. V and J calls plus clone size are reproduced from that table; the DNA served to infer D and trimming. This sample holds some 35,000 clones; about 80% were observed only once. The top ten hold around 29% of the sample.

The chain is assembled from TRBV30 and TRBJ2-5; the D gene is possibly TRBD1, with 5 bases matching. This clonotype was sampled from a man older than 75 with acute or convalescent COVID-19. The sequenced sample consisted of peripheral blood. The CDR3 in this case is CAWSEFRDSQYF. The sequenced DNA is TGTGCCTGGAGTGAGTTTCGAGACAGCCAGTACTTC.